This is a list of T cell receptor beta chains from one sample in a study of breast tumors, draining lymph nodes, adjacent tissues. TCRdb analysed the multiplex PCR reads with MiXCR anew, one entry per CDR3 protein. This sample yields about 89,000 distinct CDR3 sequences, of which approximately 30% are seen a single time; more than 7% belongs to the top ten. Sequenced sample: axillary lymph node tissue. These receptors all stem from a female donor with breast cancer. Some clones in this sample may be carry-over from other donors' samples. Both conserved end residues are part of each CDR3. D genes are given only for firm matches. Clone size is stated in some rows and not others, as once, few, many or a class when expanded.

size	D	V	J	CDR3	DNA
many	TRBD2	TRBV11-1	TRBJ2-1	CASSLRTSGYNEQFF	TGTGCCAGCAGCTTACGGACTAGCGGTTACAATGAGCAGTTCTTC
.	TRBD2	TRBV7-8	TRBJ2-7	CASSLRGTSGRSYEQYF	TGTGCCAGCAGCTTAAGGGGGACTAGCGGGAGATCCTACGAGCAGTACTTC
many	.	TRBV6-1	TRBJ1-5	CASTQERGSQPQHF	TGTGCCAGTACCCAAGAGCGGGGAAGTCAGCCCCAGCATTTT
many	.	TRBV6-2/TRBV6-3	TRBJ1-5	CASRAGGDLNQPQHF	TGTGCCAGCAGAGCGGGGGGGGATTTAAATCAGCCCCAGCATTTT
.	.	TRBV27	TRBJ2-4	CASSLAGRANIQYF	TGTGCCAGCAGTTTAGCGGGCCGTGCTAACATTCAGTACTTC
many	.	TRBV14	TRBJ1-2	CASSGGRHGYTF	TGTGCCAGCAGCGGGGGGAGGCATGGCTACACCTTC
many	.	TRBV6-5	TRBJ1-2	CASSHSGRPIDSYGYTF	TGTGCCAGCAGTCACTCGGGTCGTCCTATTGACAGCTATGGCTACACCTTC
few	.	TRBV29-1	TRBJ1-2	CSVKPAVINYGYTF	TGCAGCGTCAAACCGGCAGTCATTAACTATGGCTACACCTTC
many	TRBD2	TRBV9	TRBJ2-3	CASSVGIGAGVNTDTQYF	TGTGCCAGCAGCGTGGGGATTGGAGCGGGAGTGAACACAGATACGCAGTATTTT
many	TRBD1	TRBV24-1	TRBJ2-5	CASRDSLQETQYF	TGTGCCTCGAGGGACAGCCTACAAGAGACCCAGTACTTC
.	.	TRBV7-2	TRBJ2-7	CVSSQDWNSEQYF	TGTGTCAGCAGCCAAGATTGGAATAGCGAGCAGTACTTC
.	.	TRBV30	TRBJ1-2	CAWSPYQGNGYTF	TGTGCCTGGAGTCCCTACCAGGGAAATGGCTACACCTTC
many	.	TRBV13	TRBJ2-7	CASSLRYEQYF	TGTGCCAGCAGCTTACGGTACGAGCAGTACTTC
many	.	TRBV2	TRBJ2-2	CASSKEGGIGTGELFF	TGTGCCAGCAGTAAAGAGGGGGGGATTGGCACCGGGGAGCTGTTTTTT
few	.	TRBV7-9	TRBJ1-1	CASSFGFTEAFF	TGTGCCAGCAGCTTTGGGTTCACTGAAGCTTTCTTT
.	.	TRBV6-1	TRBJ1-1	CASSTTSNTEAFF	TGTGCCAGCTCGACGACCTCGAACACTGAAGCTTTCTTT
.	.	TRBV7-3	TRBJ2-7	CASSPQATRTGSPAVHF	TGTGCCAGCAGCCCCCAAGCCACCCGAACAGGATCCCCCGCCGTGCACTTC
many	.	TRBV20-1	TRBJ1-2	CSAVRDLSYTF	TGCAGTGCTGTCCGGGACTTGAGCTACACCTTC
many	.	TRBV19	TRBJ1-2	CASSRVDANYGYTF	TGTGCCAGTAGTCGGGTGGATGCTAACTATGGCTACACCTTC
many	TRBD2	TRBV7-8	TRBJ2-5	CASSSQSGRASQETQYF	TGTGCCAGCAGCTCCCAAAGCGGGAGGGCCTCTCAAGAGACCCAGTACTTC